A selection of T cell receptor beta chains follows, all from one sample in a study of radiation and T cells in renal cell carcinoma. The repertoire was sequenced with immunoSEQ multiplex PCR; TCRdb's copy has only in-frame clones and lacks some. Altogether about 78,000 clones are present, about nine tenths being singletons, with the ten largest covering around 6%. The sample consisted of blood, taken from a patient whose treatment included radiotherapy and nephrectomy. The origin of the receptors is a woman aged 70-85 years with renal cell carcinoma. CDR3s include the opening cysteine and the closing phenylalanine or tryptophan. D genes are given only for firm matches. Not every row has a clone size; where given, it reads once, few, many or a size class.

TGCAGCTTGAGGAGCACAGATACGCAGTATTTT CSLRSTDTQYF . TRBJ2-3 TRBV29-1 .
TGTGCCAGCAGCTTAAGTCCGACGGTGGGCTATGGCTACACCTTC CASSLSPTVGYGYTF . TRBJ1-2 TRBV7-8 .
TGTGCCAGCAGCTTGGCCCCTAGCGGGGGGCAAAATACGCAGTATTTT CASSLAPSGGQNTQYF . TRBJ2-3 TRBV5-4 TRBD2
TGTGCCAGCAGCCGCGACAGGGGGAACTATGGCTACACCTTC CASSRDRGNYGYTF . TRBJ1-2 TRBV6-1 TRBD1
TGTGCCTGGAGTAGGACAGGGGGCCATAATTCACCCCTCCACTTT CAWSRTGGHNSPLHF . TRBJ1-6 TRBV30 TRBD1
TGCAGCGTTGTGGAGAACACTGAAGCTTTCTTT CSVVENTEAFF . TRBJ1-1 TRBV29-1 .
TGTGCCAGCAGCCCACGGGAGACCCAGTACTTC CASSPRETQYF . TRBJ2-5 TRBV7-3 .
TGTGCCAGCAGCAAATCCGGCAGGGACTACGAGCAGTACTTC CASSKSGRDYEQYF . TRBJ2-7 TRBV21-1 .
TGTGCCAGCGCGGAGACAGGGTTTTCCCAAAGCTCCTACGAGCAGTACTTC CASAETGFSQSSYEQYF . TRBJ2-7 TRBV28 TRBD1
TGTGCCAGCACCGTCTTCGGCAATGAGCAGTTCTTC CASTVFGNEQFF . TRBJ2-1 TRBV6-1 .
TGTGCCAGCAGCAACGGGGGGGCCCGGACAGATACGCAGTATTTT CASSNGGARTDTQYF . TRBJ2-3 TRBV9 TRBD2
TGTGCCAGCAGCGCAGAGCTGGGTCGGGAGCAGTTCTTC CASSAELGREQFF . TRBJ2-1 TRBV9 .
TGCGCCAGCAGTTTGGGGGGCGGCACTGAAGCTTTCTTT CASSLGGGTEAFF . TRBJ1-1 TRBV5-1 .
TGTGCCAGCAGCTCTCGACAGTTAGCCAAAAACATTCAGTACTTC CASSSRQLAKNIQYF . TRBJ2-4 TRBV13 .
TGTGCCAGCAGCAAAGGACACGTGAGGGACGAGCAGTACTTC CASSKGHVRDEQYF . TRBJ2-7 TRBV6-6 .
TGTGCCAGCAGTATCCCCAGGGATCAGCCCCAGCATTTT CASSIPRDQPQHF once TRBJ1-5 TRBV28 .
TGTGCCAGCAGTTCAAACTTAGGGCTAGAACAGAATTCACCCCTCCACTTT CASSSNLGLEQNSPLHF . TRBJ1-6 TRBV28 .
TGTGCCAGCAGCTCCGGACAGGGGAGGGTTAACACTGAAGCTTTCTTT CASSSGQGRVNTEAFF . TRBJ1-1 TRBV11-3 TRBD1
TGCGCCAGCGGCCCCCCAGACAGAAACACCGGGGAGCTGTTTTTT CASGPPDRNTGELFF . TRBJ2-2 TRBV5-1 .
TGTGCCAGCAGCTCGGGGACAGGAGGGAACCAGTACTTC CASSSGTGGNQYF . TRBJ2-5 TRBV9 TRBD1
TGTGCCAGCAGTGAACTGACAGCCGTGGCTTTCTTT CASSELTAVAFF . TRBJ1-1 TRBV2 .
TGTGCCAGCAGTCCCACCCGGGACAGGTTAGCTGGGGCCAACGTCCTGACTTTC CASSPTRDRLAGANVLTF . TRBJ2-6 TRBV28 TRBD1